The 22 T cell receptor beta chains given below trace back to one sample, sequenced in a study of human T cells and chemical hapten exposure. In TCRdb, the RACE reads were re-called with MiXCR into one record per CDR3 protein. The sample yields 50,000 to 65,000 distinct CDR3 sequences, 9.9% seen once. Time point: patch test 3, about 24 weeks after DPC sensitization. Documented treatment: therapeutic diphenylcyclopropenone sensitization with weekly scalp DPC. The sequencing here drew on whole blood, taken in connection with sensitization to the hapten diphenylcyclopropenone (DPC). Receptors originate from a woman in her thirties or forties with alopecia areata. Some clones in this sample may be carry-over from other donors' samples.

The chain recombines TRBV29-1 with TRBJ1-2, with D unresolved. This CDR3 contains 15 residues. Trimming took 4 bases from V and 1 from J, leaving 16 bases between them. The germline CDR1 and CDR2 sequences are SQVTM and ANQGSEA. The CDR3, as DNA: TGCAGCGTTGTAACAGCTAATCTCAATAACTATGGCTACACCTTC. This gives the protein CSVVTANLNNYGYTF.

Many counts were recorded for this clonotype. The V and J genes are TRBV10-2 and TRBJ1-1, with a weak D call TRBD1 (5 bases). Germline V CDR1 and CDR2: WSHSY, SAAADI. V was pared by 6 bases and J by 0 bases, with 17 bases between. There are 16 residues in the CDR3. CDR3 loop: CASRPRQRRLNTEAFF. The CDR3 DNA is TGCGCCAGCAGACCGAGACAGCGGAGACTGAACACTGAAGCTTTCTTT.

CDR3 sequence: CASSLVDAQPQHF. The CDR3 region has the DNA TGTGCCAGCAGCTTAGTAGACGCCCAGCCCCAGCATTTT. The chain employs TRBV7-2 and TRBJ1-5; D is uncertain. Trimming shortened V by 1 base and J by 7 bases, and 8 bases separated the two germline ends. The germline V gene has CDR1 SGHTA and CDR2 FQGNSA. The CDR3 length is 13 residues.

The chain is built from TRBV5-5 and TRBJ1-6, with D unresolved. V lost 4 bases and J lost 8, with 13 bases in between. This CDR3 has 14 amino acids. Germline CDR1 reads SGHKS; CDR2 reads YYEKEE (reference sequence). The CDR3 bases are TGTGCCAGCAGCCCCCGGGCTCTGGATTCACCCCTCCACTTT. Translated, it gives CASSPRALDSPLHF.

The chain employs TRBV7-7 and TRBJ2-2; D gene ambiguous. From germline, CDR1 is SSHAT and CDR2 FNYEAQ (reference sequence). This CDR3 is 14 amino acids long. The V gene lost 5 bases and the J gene lost 0 bases, with 7 bases spanning the gap. Here the CDR3 DNA reads TGTGCCAGCAGCAAGCGTCCGAACACCGGGGAGCTGTTTTTT. This sequence encodes CASSKRPNTGELFF.

The V call is TRBV24-1, the J call TRBJ1-4; D uncertain. V lost 3 bases, J lost 14 bases, and 12 bases lay in between. From germline, CDR1 is KGHDR and CDR2 SFDVKD. The CDR3 covers 12 residues. The CDR3 nucleotides read TGTGCCACCAGTGATGCTAGTAAGAAGCTGTTTTTT. Its translation: CATSDASKKLFF.

The chain joins TRBV6-5 to TRBJ2-7; 9 positions match TRBD2. Germline V gene sequence: CDR1 MNHEY, CDR2 SVGAGI. The V gene end was trimmed by 0 bases and the J gene end by 2 bases; junction bases not matched to a gene: 5. The CDR3 extends over 16 amino acids. CDR3 bases: TGTGCCAGCAGTTACTCTTCCAGCGGGGGGACCTACGAGCAGTACTTC. Protein sequence: CASSYSSSGGTYEQYF.

This clonotype was detected ten times or more. CDR3 in amino acids: CASSYRGASGRGTDTQYF. The CDR3 DNA follows: TGTGCCAGCAGTTACCGAGGGGCTAGCGGGAGGGGCACAGATACGCAGTATTTT. The V call is TRBV6-6, the J call TRBJ2-3; 12 bases line up with TRBD2. The J segment lost 1 base and the V segment lost 2 bases, leaving 7 bases of the junction unmatched. Germline V gene sequence: CDR1 MNHNY, CDR2 SVGAGI (reference sequence). This CDR3 is 18 amino acids long.

This clonotype has only a few counts. The V call is TRBV20-1, the J call TRBJ2-5; 7 bases align to TRBD1. The CDR3 length is 12 residues. The V gene end was trimmed by 7 bases and the J gene end by 6 bases; junction bases not matched to a gene: 8. CDR1 and CDR2 (germline): DFQATT, SNEGSKA (reference sequence). DNA of the CDR3: TGCAGTGTAGGGACAGCCTTACAGACCCAGTACTTC. Encoded protein: CSVGTALQTQYF.

Only a few counts were recorded for this clonotype. The V call is TRBV12-3 or TRBV12-4, the J call TRBJ2-4; the D gene is possibly TRBD1 (6 bases). With 1 base removed from V and 0 bases from J, the gap between germline ends came to 7 bases. The CDR3 consists of 15 residues. DNA for the CDR3: TGTGCCAGCAGTTTAGGGGGGCCAGCCAAAAACATTCAGTACTTC. Its protein is CASSLGGPAKNIQYF.

This clonotype was detected many times. J is TRBJ2-7 and V is TRBV12-3 or TRBV12-4; 10 nucleotides match TRBD2. The CDR3 loop spans 12 amino acids. Trimming took 9 bases from V and 4 from J; bases not matched to a gene: 3. The CDR3 spells CASSGGNYEQYF. Here the CDR3 DNA reads TGTGCCAGTAGCGGGGGGAATTACGAGCAGTACTTC.

This clonotype was seen ten or more times. This chain links TRBV4-2 with TRBJ1-4, with unresolved D. The V end was cut by 2 bases, the J end by 1 base, with 11 bases between. The germline CDR1 and CDR2 sequences are LGHNA and YNFKEQ. The CDR3 is made up of 16 amino acids. CDR3 bases: TGTGCCAGCAGCCAAAGTATGACTGGAACTAATGAAAAACTGTTTTTT. Protein: CASSQSMTGTNEKLFF.

This clonotype showed up many times. The chain carries TRBV6-6 and TRBJ2-5; perhaps D is TRBD1 or TRBD2 (5 bases each). The CDR3 is 19 amino acids. Germline V gives CDR1 MNHNY, CDR2 SVGAGI (reference sequence). V lost 7 bases and J lost 3, with 30 bases in between. The CDR3 loop reads CASKPIGRTRDGDKETQYF. CDR3 nucleotide sequence: TGTGCCAGCAAACCAATAGGTAGAACCCGGGACGGAGACAAAGAGACCCAGTACTTC.

This clonotype was seen more than once but under ten times. V and J are TRBV6-1 and TRBJ2-2, with 10 bases fitting TRBD1. The CDR3 runs 15 residues. The V gene end was trimmed by 6 bases and the J gene end by 3 bases; junction bases not matched to a gene: 4. Germline V gene sequence: CDR1 MNHNS, CDR2 SASEGT. CDR3: CASRRQGADTGELFF. CDR3 sequence (DNA): TGTGCCAGCAGGAGACAGGGGGCTGACACCGGGGAGCTGTTTTTT.

A few counts support this clonotype. CDR3 amino acids: CSAHAAGTSYNSPLHF. CDR3 DNA sequence: TGCAGTGCTCACGCCGCGGGGACATCTTATAATTCACCCCTCCACTTT. This rearrangement joins TRBV20-1 to TRBJ1-6; possibly TRBD1 for D (6 bases). The CDR3 runs to 16 residues. Germline V gene data show CDR1 as DFQATT and CDR2 as SNEGSKA (reference sequence). Trimming removed 5 bases from V and 4 bases from J, with 18 bases in between.

The chain couples TRBV19 to TRBJ2-1; TRBD2 might be the D (5 bases). CDR1 and CDR2 from the germline V gene are LNHDA and SQIVND (reference sequence). CDR3 length: 16 residues. The germline V and J ends were trimmed by 3 bases and 6 bases, with 18 bases remaining between them. CDR3 in amino acids: CASSIRTSPPSNEQFF. CDR3 sequence (DNA): TGTGCCAGTAGTATCCGAACTAGTCCCCCGAGCAATGAGCAGTTCTTC.

The sample holds a few counts of this clonotype. This chain links TRBV6-6 with TRBJ1-5; D remains ambiguous. V lost 6 bases, J lost 0 bases, and 6 bases lay in between. This CDR3 comprises 13 residues. Looked up from germline, CDR1 is MNHNY and CDR2 is SVGAGI (reference sequence). In nucleotides, the CDR3 is TGTGCCAGCAGCATCGATAGCAATCAGCCCCAGCATTTT. This translates into CASSIDSNQPQHF.

This clonotype turned up a few times. The V gene is TRBV3-1, the J gene TRBJ2-5; no firm D call. The germline V gene encodes CDR1 LGHDT and CDR2 YNNKEL (reference sequence). V lost 1 base and J 7 bases, leaving 16 bases between the germline ends. This CDR3 contains 15 residues. The CDR3 loop is CASSQVVPVEVTQYF. For the CDR3, the DNA is TGTGCCAGCAGCCAAGTTGTGCCCGTCGAAGTGACCCAGTACTTC.

Turning to this clonotype: Just one base apart from a much larger clone, this may be a read error. The chain uses TRBV18 and TRBJ2-5, with TRBD1 matching 8 bases. From germline, CDR1 is KGHSH and CDR2 LQKENI. CDR3 length: 15 residues. CDR3 nucleotide sequence: TGTGCCAGCTCACGGCAGGGGGCCCGCCAAGAGACCCTGTACTTC. Amino acid sequence: CASSRQGARQETLYF.

This clonotype is deemed medium-sized (0.01 to 0.1%). The chain recombines TRBV12-3 or TRBV12-4 with TRBJ2-6; D not resolved. The V end was cut by 7 bases, the J end by 0 bases, with 4 bases between. The CDR3 is 13 residues long. The DNA of the CDR3 is TGTGCCAGCACCCCCTCTGGGGCCAACGTCCTGACTTTC. This encodes CASTPSGANVLTF.

V and J are TRBV19 and TRBJ2-7, with TRBD2 identical over 7 bases. The germline V gene encodes CDR1 LNHDA and CDR2 SQIVND (reference sequence). The CDR3 runs 15 residues. V trimming: 3 bases; J trimming: 1 base; junction bases outside the gene matches: 6. CDR3 sequence reads: CASSIVLADSYEQYF. The CDR3 bases are TGTGCCAGTAGTATCGTCCTAGCGGATTCCTACGAGCAGTACTTC.

This clonotype was counted between two and nine times. V usage is TRBV5-1 and J usage is TRBJ2-3; possibly TRBD1 for D (6 bases). V lost 3 bases, J lost 10 bases, and 12 bases lay in between. Germline CDR1 and CDR2: SGHRS and YFSETQ. The CDR3 spans 12 residues. The CDR3 DNA sequence: TGCGCCAGCAGCTCTACAGGGCCCTCGCAGTATTTT. It translates to CASSSTGPSQYF.